The entry that follows covers one T cell receptor beta chain sequence. The antigen remains undetermined. V shed 6 bases and J shed 6 bases, with 6 bases lying between them. The CDR3 contains 11 residues. Germline V CDR1 and CDR2: MGHRA, YSYEKL. The data stem from a study of graft-versus-host responses after intestinal transplantation. Overall study results and limits: HvG clone declines early post-transplant were associated with peak circulating GvH levels.

Produced via immunoSEQ multiplex PCR; TCRdb's table is partial and in-frame only. In the table there are 95,000 to 110,000 clones, 90% to 95% of which are singletons. This receptor was obtained from a human donor who received an intestinal transplant. V usage is TRBV4-1 and J usage is TRBJ2-1; D ambiguous. The starting material was unstimulated CD8+ T cells sorted from spleen or lymph node cells, obtained before intestinal transplant. CDR3 in amino acids: CASRNSNEQFF. The CDR3 coding sequence is TGCGCCAGCAGGAACAGCAATGAGCAGTTCTTC.